This T cell receptor beta chain was identified during a study of T cell responses to AZD1222 COVID-19 vaccine. Whole-study context: Both about-4-week and about-12-week second-dose recipients were combined. Study conclusions and caveats: Nearly half of spike-specific TCRs reportedly target unmutated variant regions. Baseline seropositives among AZD1222 recipients totaled only five or six.

Here immunoSEQ multiplex PCR was the method, and the copy in TCRdb shows in-frame clones only, minus some. This table holds under 150,000 clones, 90% found once. A note on this clone: Its antigen is still unknown.

Trimming cost V 3 bases and J 7 bases; bases outside gene matches: 4. The germline V gene encodes CDR1 SGHTA and CDR2 FQGTGA. This CDR3 has 15 residues. The V gene is TRBV7-3, the J gene TRBJ2-2, with 11 bases matching TRBD2. The receptor was isolated from an adult in good health. The source material was peripheral blood, sampled on day 0 of AZD1222 vaccination. In DNA, the CDR3 is TGTGCCAGCAGCTTCCCTACTAGCGGGAGCGGGGAGCTGTTTTTT. It is translated as CASSFPTSGSGELFF.